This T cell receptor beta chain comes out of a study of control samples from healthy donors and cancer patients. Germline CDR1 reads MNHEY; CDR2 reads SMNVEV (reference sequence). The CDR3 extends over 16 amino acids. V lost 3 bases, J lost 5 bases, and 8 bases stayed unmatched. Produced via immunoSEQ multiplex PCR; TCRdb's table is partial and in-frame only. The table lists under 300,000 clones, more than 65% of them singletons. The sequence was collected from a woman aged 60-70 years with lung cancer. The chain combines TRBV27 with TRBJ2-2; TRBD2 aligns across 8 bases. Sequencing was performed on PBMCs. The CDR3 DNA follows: TGTGCCAGCAGTTTGGCGGGGGGCGTAGGTACCGGGGAGCTGTTTTTT. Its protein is CASSLAGGVGTGELFF.